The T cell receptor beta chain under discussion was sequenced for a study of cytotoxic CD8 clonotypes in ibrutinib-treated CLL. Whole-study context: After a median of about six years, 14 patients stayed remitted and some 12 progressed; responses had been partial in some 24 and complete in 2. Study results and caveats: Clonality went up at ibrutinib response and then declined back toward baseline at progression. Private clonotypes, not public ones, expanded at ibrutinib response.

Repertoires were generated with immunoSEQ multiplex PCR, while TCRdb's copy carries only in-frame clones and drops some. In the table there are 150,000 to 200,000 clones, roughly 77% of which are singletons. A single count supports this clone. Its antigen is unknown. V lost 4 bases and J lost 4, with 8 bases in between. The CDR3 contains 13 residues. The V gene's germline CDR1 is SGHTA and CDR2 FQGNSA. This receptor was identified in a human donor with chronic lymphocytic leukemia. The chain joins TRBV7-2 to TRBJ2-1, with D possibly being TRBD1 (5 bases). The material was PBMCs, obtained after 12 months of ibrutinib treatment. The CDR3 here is CASSWTKYNEQFF. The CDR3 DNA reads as TGTGCCAGCAGCTGGACAAAGTACAATGAGCAGTTCTTC.